Shown below are 22 T cell receptor beta chains from a single sample sequenced in a study of blood T cell repertoires in COVID-19. Libraries were prepared by immunoSEQ multiplex PCR; TCRdb keeps only in-frame clonotypes and omits some of them. The data show 300,000 to 450,000 clones, with more than 70% seen just once and around 9.3% held by the top ten. Sequenced material: peripheral blood. These receptors were obtained from a woman between 25 and 40 years old with COVID-19, enrolled during active disease.

The CDR3 sequence is CASSLSGRTGFGYTF. CDR3 DNA sequence: TGTGCCAGCAGCTTATCCGGTAGGACAGGGTTTGGCTACACCTTC. The chain is built from TRBV7-8 and TRBJ1-2; 8 nucleotides match TRBD1. V dropped 2 bases and J dropped 7; count of bases not matched to a gene: 9. Germline V CDR1 and CDR2: SGHVS, FQNEAQ. This CDR3 spans 15 amino acids.

The chain carries TRBV9 and TRBJ2-2; 8 bases line up with TRBD1. The CDR3 has 14 residues. V lost 1 base, J lost 7 bases, and 3 bases stayed unmatched. Germline V CDR1 and CDR2: SGDLS, YYNGEE. The CDR3 bases are TGTGCCAGCAGCGTACAGGGGGCGGGCGGGGAGCTGTTTTTT. Translating it yields CASSVQGAGGELFF.

CDR3 amino acids: CASSDTGQATEAFF. The CDR3 nucleotides are TGTGCCAGCAGTGACACAGGGCAAGCCACTGAAGCTTTCTTT. V and J are TRBV2 and TRBJ1-1; perhaps TRBD1 as D (6 bases). V was pared by 3 bases and J by 4 bases, with 12 bases between. The CDR3 covers 14 residues. Germline lookup yields CDR1 SNHLY and CDR2 FYNNEI.

The chain links TRBV10-3 to TRBJ2-1, with TRBD2 matching 11 bases. The germline V gene encodes CDR1 ENHRY and CDR2 SYGVKD. This CDR3 has 15 amino acids. With V trimmed by 8 bases and J by 7 bases, 10 bases remained unmatched. The CDR3 DNA reads as TGTGCCATCGGCAATAGCGGGAGGGCGTTTAATGAGCAGTTCTTC. Its protein product is CAIGNSGRAFNEQFF.

The chain combines TRBV7-9 with TRBJ2-1, with a weak D call TRBD2 (6 bases). V was clipped by 3 bases and J by 1 base, with 10 bases between them. CDR1 is SEHNR and CDR2 is FQNEAQ in the germline V gene (reference sequence). This CDR3 is built from 15 residues. CDR3 amino acids: CASSFGGRSYNEQFF. CDR3 DNA: TGTGCCAGCAGCTTTGGAGGGAGGTCCTACAATGAGCAGTTCTTC.

The CDR3 DNA reads as TGTGCCAGCAGCTCCCGTGGTGTGTCGGTTCATGAAAAACTGTTTTTT. Residues: CASSSRGVSVHEKLFF. The chain employs TRBV7-3 and TRBJ1-4; D remains ambiguous. Germline CDR1 reads SGHTA; CDR2 reads FQGTGA. This CDR3 is built from 16 residues. V was trimmed by 4 bases and J by 6 bases, leaving 18 bases between them.

The chain uses TRBV11-2 and TRBJ2-7; 14 bases align to TRBD2. Trimming took 5 bases from V and 1 from J; bases not matched to a gene: 4. This CDR3 has 16 amino acids. Germline V lookup: CDR1 SGHAT, CDR2 FQNNGV. The CDR3: CASSAGLAGESYEQYF. In DNA form, the CDR3 reads TGTGCCAGCAGCGCGGGACTAGCGGGAGAGTCCTACGAGCAGTACTTC.

The rearrangement joins TRBV6-5 to TRBJ1-2, with D possibly TRBD1 on 5 matching bases. The V gene's germline CDR1 is MNHEY and CDR2 SVGAGI. Trimming pared 8 bases from V and 4 bases from J, leaving 17 bases between. The CDR3 totals 14 residues. This CDR3 is CASRRGTGFYGYTF. The CDR3 region has the DNA TGTGCCAGCCGCCGGGGGACCGGTTTCTATGGCTACACCTTC.

The J gene is TRBJ2-1, the V gene TRBV2; 7 bases map to TRBD2. This CDR3 comprises 15 residues. Germline V gene data show CDR1 as SNHLY and CDR2 as FYNNEI. V shed 2 bases, J shed 4 bases, and the junction held 5 bases outside the gene matches. CDR3 amino acids: CASSEQAGIYNEQFF. For the CDR3, the DNA is TGTGCCAGCAGTGAACAAGCGGGAATATACAATGAGCAGTTCTTC.

V and J are TRBV7-2 and TRBJ2-5; the match to TRBD2 covers 11 bases. Germline assignment: CDR1 SGHTA and CDR2 FQGNSA. The CDR3 runs to 17 residues. V lost 5 bases, J lost 7 bases, and 15 bases stayed unmatched. CDR3 DNA: TGTGCCAGCAGCGCCCGGACTAGCGGGCGCTTATCCGGGACCCAGTACTTC. This encodes CASSARTSGRLSGTQYF.

The chain combines TRBV5-6 with TRBJ2-3; 12 nucleotides match TRBD1. The germline V gene has CDR1 SGHDT and CDR2 YYEEEE. This CDR3 contains 16 residues. J gave up 4 bases and V 3 bases, and 6 bases lay outside the gene matches. CDR3 in amino acids: CASSSRDRGRADTQYF. The DNA of the CDR3 is TGTGCCAGCAGCTCCCGGGACAGGGGGCGCGCAGATACGCAGTATTTT.

The genes are TRBV9 and TRBJ1-4; D not resolved. This CDR3 has 15 residues. Germline V gene lookup returns CDR1 SGDLS and CDR2 YYNGEE. V lost 0 bases, J lost 5 bases, and 11 bases lay in between. The CDR3 nucleotides are TGTGCCAGCAGCGTAGAGGCGCGGCAGAATGAAAAACTGTTTTTT. Protein: CASSVEARQNEKLFF.

The V and J genes are TRBV7-2 and TRBJ2-1; TRBD2 agrees at 8 bases. The trim removed 3 bases at V and 2 bases at J, leaving 6 bases unmatched. CDR3 length: 16 residues. Looked up from germline, CDR1 is SGHTA and CDR2 is FQGNSA. The CDR3 nucleotides read TGTGCCAGCAGCTTTGCCCTTAGCGGGGCCTACAATGAGCAGTTCTTC. It specifies CASSFALSGAYNEQFF.

This chain uses TRBV7-8 with TRBJ2-6, with 10 bases that match TRBD1. After removal of 11 bases from V and 3 bases from J, the junction contained 7 bases not matched to a gene. Germline lookup yields CDR1 SGHVS and CDR2 FQNEAQ. This CDR3 is 15 amino acids long. CDR3 in DNA: TGTGCCGGGAGACAGGGGGCTCATGGGGCCAACGTCCTGACTTTC. Translating gives CAGRQGAHGANVLTF.

The rearrangement joins TRBV9 to TRBJ2-1, with D tentatively TRBD2 (5 bases). Germline-derived CDR1 and CDR2 are SGDLS and YYNGEE. V lost 0 bases, J lost 3 bases, and 13 bases lay in between. The CDR3 loop spans 16 amino acids. The CDR3, as DNA: TGTGCCAGCAGCGTAGTTGAGACTACATTCTACAATGAGCAGTTCTTC. This gives the protein CASSVVETTFYNEQFF.

Points on this clone: The same CDR3 can be traced to other DNA sequences in this sample. This chain uses TRBV27 with TRBJ2-7; a weak D match, TRBD1 (6 bases). Germline CDR1 reads MNHEY; CDR2 reads SMNVEV (reference sequence). The CDR3 is 11 residues long. V lost 5 bases to trimming and J lost 4 bases, with 6 bases between them. CDR3 amino acids: CASSRGYEQYF. CDR3 sequence (DNA): TGTGCCAGCAGTAGGGGGTACGAGCAGTACTTC.

Points on this clone: The sample has other DNA sequences that encode this CDR3 too. J is TRBJ2-5 and V is TRBV27; the match to TRBD1 covers 11 bases. There are 14 residues in the CDR3. After removal of 3 bases from V and 4 bases from J, the junction contained 1 base not matched to a gene. Germline CDR1 MNHEY, CDR2 SMNVEV (reference sequence). This CDR3 is CASSLGQGGETQYF. The CDR3 region has the DNA TGTGCCAGCAGTTTGGGACAGGGGGGAGAGACCCAGTACTTC.

The chain has TRBV4-1 and TRBJ2-3, with 7 bases fitting TRBD2. The ends lost 1 base at V and 3 bases at J; junction bases unmatched: 4. The CDR3 loop spans 15 amino acids. Germline CDR1 reads MGHRA; CDR2 reads YSYEKL. The CDR3 sequence: CASSQVGSGTDTQYF. CDR3 nucleotide sequence: TGCGCCAGCAGCCAAGTCGGTAGCGGGACAGATACGCAGTATTTT.

The V and J genes are TRBV3-1 (or the pseudogene TRBV3-2) and TRBJ1-1; D might be TRBD1 (6 bases). The germline gives CDR1 LGHDT, CDR2 YNNKEL (reference sequence). This CDR3 is built from 12 residues. The ends were cut back, 4 bases at V and 11 bases at J, with 14 bases in the middle. As DNA, the CDR3 is TGTGCCAGCAGCCGGGGGCCAGGTGGGGCTTTCTTT. Translating it yields CASSRGPGGAFF.

The chain is built from TRBV27 and TRBJ2-1; 10 bases line up with TRBD2. The CDR3 loop spans 14 amino acids. In germline, CDR1 is MNHEY, CDR2 SMNVEV (reference sequence). The ends lost 6 bases at V and 9 bases at J; junction bases unmatched: 8. The CDR3 nucleotides read TGTGCCAGCAGCTCTAGCGGGAGAATAAGTGAGCAGTTCTTC. Translated: CASSSSGRISEQFF.

The chain uses TRBV5-4 and TRBJ2-3; no clear D gene. This CDR3 is 15 amino acids long. Trimming shortened V by 5 bases and J by 2 bases, and 15 bases separated the two germline ends. Germline CDR1 and CDR2: SGHNT and YYREEE (reference sequence). DNA for the CDR3: TGTGCCAGCAGAAAGCAGGCTTCCTACACAGATACGCAGTATTTT. Translation gives CASRKQASYTDTQYF.

The chain is built from TRBV3-1 (or the pseudogene TRBV3-2) and TRBJ1-4; 11 bases line up with TRBD1. V lost 3 bases to trimming and J lost 8 bases; unmatched junction nucleotides: 2. CDR3 size: 14 residues. From germline, CDR1 is LGHDT and CDR2 YNNKEL (reference sequence). The CDR3 region has the DNA TGTGCCAGCAGCCAGTGGACAGGGGGCGAAAAACTGTTTTTT. It yields the protein CASSQWTGGEKLFF.